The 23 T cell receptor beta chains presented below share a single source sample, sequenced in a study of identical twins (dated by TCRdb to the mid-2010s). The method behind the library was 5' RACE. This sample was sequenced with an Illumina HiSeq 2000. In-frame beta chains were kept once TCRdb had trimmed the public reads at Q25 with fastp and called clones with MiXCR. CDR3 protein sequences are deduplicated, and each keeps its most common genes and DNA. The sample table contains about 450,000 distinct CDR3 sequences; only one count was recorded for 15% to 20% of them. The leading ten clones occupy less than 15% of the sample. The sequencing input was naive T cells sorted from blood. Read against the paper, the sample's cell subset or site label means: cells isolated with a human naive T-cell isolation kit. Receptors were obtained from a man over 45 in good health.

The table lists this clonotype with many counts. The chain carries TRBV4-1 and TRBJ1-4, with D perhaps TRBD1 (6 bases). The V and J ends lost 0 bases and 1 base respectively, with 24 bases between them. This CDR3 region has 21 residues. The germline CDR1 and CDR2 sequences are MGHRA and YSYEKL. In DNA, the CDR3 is TGCGCCAGCAGCCAAGAGATGAGATTGCTCAATTTCAGGGGAACTAATGAAAAACTGTTTTTT. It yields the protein CASSQEMRLLNFRGTNEKLFF.

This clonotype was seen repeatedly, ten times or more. In DNA form, the CDR3 reads TGCGCCAGCAGCTTGGGGGGACTAGCGGGTGACGAGCAGTACTTC. Its protein is CASSLGGLAGDEQYF. This sequence joins TRBV5-1 and TRBJ2-7; 12 positions match TRBD2. Germline V CDR1 and CDR2: SGHRS, YFSETQ. This CDR3 is built from 15 residues. Trimming removed 0 bases from V and 5 bases from J; junction bases left unmatched: 3.

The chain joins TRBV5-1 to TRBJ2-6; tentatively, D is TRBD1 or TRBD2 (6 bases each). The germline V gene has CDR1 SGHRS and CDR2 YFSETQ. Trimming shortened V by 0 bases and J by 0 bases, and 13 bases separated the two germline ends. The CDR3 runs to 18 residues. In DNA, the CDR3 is TGCGCCAGCAGCTTGGAGGGGGGATGGTCCTCTGGGGCCAACGTCCTGACTTTC. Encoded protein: CASSLEGGWSSGANVLTF. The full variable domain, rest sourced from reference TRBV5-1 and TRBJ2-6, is KAGVTQTPRYLIKTRGQQVTLSCSPISGHRSVSWYQQTPGQGLQFLFEYFSETQRNKGNFPGRFSGRQFSNSRSEMNVSTLELGDSALYLCASSLEGGWSSGANVLTFGAGSRLTVL.

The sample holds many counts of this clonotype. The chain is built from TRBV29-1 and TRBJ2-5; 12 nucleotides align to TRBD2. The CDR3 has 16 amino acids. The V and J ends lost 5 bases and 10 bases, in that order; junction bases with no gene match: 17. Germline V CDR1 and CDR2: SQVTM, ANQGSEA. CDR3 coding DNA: TGCAGCGTTTACGTTGGCCCTACGACTAGCGGGAGTCTCCAGTACTTC. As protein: CSVYVGPTTSGSLQYF.

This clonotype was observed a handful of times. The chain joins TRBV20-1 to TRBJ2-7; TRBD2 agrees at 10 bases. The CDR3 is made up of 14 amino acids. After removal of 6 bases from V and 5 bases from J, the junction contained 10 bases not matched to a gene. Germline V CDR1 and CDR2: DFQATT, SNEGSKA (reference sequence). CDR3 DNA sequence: TGCAGTGCCGATTCTAGCGGGGGCCGGGACGAGCAGTACTTC. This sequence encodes CSADSSGGRDEQYF.

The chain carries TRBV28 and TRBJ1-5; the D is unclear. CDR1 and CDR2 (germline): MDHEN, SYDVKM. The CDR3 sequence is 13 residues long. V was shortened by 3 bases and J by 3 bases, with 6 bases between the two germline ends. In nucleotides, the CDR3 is TGTGCCAGCAGTTTTGTCCACAATCAGCCCCAGCATTTT. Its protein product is CASSFVHNQPQHF.

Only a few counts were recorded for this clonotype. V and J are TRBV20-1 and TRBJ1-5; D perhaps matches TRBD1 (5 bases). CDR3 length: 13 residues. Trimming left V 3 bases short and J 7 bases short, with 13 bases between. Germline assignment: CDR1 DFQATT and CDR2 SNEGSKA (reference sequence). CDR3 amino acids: CSASDRGVQPQHF. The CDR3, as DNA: TGCAGTGCTAGCGACAGAGGGGTCCAGCCCCAGCATTTT.

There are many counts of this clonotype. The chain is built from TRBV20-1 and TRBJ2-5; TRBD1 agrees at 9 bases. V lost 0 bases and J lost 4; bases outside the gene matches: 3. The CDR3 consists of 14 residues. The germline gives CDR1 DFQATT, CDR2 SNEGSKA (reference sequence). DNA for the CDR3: TGCAGTGCTAGAGACTACAGGGGGCGAGAGACCCAGTACTTC. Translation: CSARDYRGRETQYF.

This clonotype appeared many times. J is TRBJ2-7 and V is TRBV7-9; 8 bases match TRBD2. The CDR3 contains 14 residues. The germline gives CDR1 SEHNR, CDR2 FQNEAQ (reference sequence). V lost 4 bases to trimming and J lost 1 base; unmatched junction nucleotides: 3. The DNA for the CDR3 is TGTGCCAGCAGCTCCGGGACTAGTTCCTACGAGCAGTACTTC. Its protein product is CASSSGTSSYEQYF.

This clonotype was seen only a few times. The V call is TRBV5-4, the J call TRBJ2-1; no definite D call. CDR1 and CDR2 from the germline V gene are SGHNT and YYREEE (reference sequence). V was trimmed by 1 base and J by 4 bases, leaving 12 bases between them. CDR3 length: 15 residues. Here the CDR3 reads CASSLSLIGYNEQFF. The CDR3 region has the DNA TGTGCCAGCAGCTTGAGCCTCATAGGATACAATGAGCAGTTCTTC.

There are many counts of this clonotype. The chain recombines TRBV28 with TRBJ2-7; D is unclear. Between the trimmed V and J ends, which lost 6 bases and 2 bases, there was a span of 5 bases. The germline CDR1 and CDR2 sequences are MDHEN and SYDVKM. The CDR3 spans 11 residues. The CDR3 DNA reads TGTGCCAGCAGGCTAGCCTACGAGCAGTACTTC. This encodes CASRLAYEQYF.

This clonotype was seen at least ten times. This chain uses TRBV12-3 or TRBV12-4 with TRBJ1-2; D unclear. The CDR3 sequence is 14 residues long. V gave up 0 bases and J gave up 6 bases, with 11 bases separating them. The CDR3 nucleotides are TGTGCCAGCAGTTTAGCTCCCGGGATGGATGGCTACACCTTC. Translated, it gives CASSLAPGMDGYTF.

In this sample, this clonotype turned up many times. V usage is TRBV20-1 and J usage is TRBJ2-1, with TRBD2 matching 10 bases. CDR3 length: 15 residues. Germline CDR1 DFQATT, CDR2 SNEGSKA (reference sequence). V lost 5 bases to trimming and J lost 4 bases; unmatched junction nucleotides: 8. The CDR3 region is CSAYLLAGEYNEQFF. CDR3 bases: TGCAGTGCTTACCTTCTAGCGGGGGAATACAATGAGCAGTTCTTC.

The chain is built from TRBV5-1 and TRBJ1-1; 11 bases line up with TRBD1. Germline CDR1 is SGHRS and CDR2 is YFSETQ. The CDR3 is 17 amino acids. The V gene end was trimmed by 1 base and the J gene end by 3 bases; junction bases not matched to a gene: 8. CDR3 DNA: TGCGCCAGCAGCTTGTTCGGAGGGACAGGGGGGGACACTGAAGCTTTCTTT. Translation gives CASSLFGGTGGDTEAFF.

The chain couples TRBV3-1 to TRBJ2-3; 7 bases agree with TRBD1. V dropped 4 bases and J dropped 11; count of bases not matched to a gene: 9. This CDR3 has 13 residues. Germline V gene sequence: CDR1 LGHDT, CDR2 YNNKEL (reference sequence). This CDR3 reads CASSLDTGARQYF. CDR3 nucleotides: TGTGCCAGCAGCCTTGATACAGGGGCGCGGCAGTATTTT.

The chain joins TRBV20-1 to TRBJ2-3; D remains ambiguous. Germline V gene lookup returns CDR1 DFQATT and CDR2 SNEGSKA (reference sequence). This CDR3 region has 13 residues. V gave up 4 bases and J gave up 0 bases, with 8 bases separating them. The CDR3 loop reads CSANTLSTDTQYF. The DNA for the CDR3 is TGCAGTGCTAATACCCTGAGCACAGATACGCAGTATTTT.

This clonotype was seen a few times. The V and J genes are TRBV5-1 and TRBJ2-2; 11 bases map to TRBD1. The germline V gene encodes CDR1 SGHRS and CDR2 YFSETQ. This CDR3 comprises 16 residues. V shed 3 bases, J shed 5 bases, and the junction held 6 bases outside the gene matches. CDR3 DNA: TGCGCCAGCAGCTGGTCCGGGACAGGGGGAACCGGGGAGCTGTTTTTT. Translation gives CASSWSGTGGTGELFF.

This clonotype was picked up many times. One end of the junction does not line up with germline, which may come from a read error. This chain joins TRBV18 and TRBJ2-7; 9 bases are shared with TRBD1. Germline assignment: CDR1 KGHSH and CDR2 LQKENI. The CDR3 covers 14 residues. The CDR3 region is CASSPGQGFYEQYF. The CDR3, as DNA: TGCGCCAGCAGCCCGGGACAGGGATTCTACGAGCAGTACTTC.

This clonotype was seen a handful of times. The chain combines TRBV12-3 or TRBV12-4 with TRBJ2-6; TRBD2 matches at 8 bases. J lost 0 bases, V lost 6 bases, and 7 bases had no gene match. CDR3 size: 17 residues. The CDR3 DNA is TGTGCCAGCAGCCCATCTCGGGGGGGCTCTGGGGCCAACGTCCTGACTTTC. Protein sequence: CASSPSRGGSGANVLTF.

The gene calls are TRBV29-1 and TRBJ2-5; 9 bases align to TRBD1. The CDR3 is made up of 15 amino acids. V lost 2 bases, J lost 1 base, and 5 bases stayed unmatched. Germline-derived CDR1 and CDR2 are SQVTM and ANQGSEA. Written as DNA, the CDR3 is TGCAGCGTTGAACGGGACAGGGATCCCCAAGAGACCCAGTACTTC. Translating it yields CSVERDRDPQETQYF.

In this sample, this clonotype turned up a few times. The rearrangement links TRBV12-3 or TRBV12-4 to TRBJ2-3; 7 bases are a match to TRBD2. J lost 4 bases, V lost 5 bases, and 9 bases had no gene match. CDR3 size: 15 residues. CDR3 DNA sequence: TGTGCCAGCAGTCCCTCCGCGGGAGAGTCAGATACGCAGTATTTT. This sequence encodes CASSPSAGESDTQYF.

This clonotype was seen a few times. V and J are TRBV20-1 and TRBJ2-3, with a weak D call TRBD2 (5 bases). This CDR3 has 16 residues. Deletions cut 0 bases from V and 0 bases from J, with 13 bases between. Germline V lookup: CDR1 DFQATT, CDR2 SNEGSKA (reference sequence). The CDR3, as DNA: TGCAGTGCTAGAGACCGACTAACCCTAAGCACAGATACGCAGTATTTT. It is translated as CSARDRLTLSTDTQYF.

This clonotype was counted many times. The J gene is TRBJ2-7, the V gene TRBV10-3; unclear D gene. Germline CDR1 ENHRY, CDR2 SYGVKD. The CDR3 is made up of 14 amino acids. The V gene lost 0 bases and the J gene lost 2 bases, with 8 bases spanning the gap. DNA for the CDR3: TGTGCCATCAGTGAGTCCGTTCTCACCTACGAGCAGTACTTC. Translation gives CAISESVLTYEQYF.